Below, one T cell receptor beta chain is given with its context. This receptor's antigen is unknown. No base quality information exists; no much larger clone differs at one position. Other DNA sequences in the sample encode the same CDR3. These data come from a study of blood T cell repertoires in COVID-19 (dated by TCRdb to between 2020 and 2021). About the full investigation: Samples covering the acute and convalescent phases of COVID-19 were provided by collaborators in the United States, Italy and Spain. The prospective study material was composed of cDNA or gDNA derived from T cells, B-cell-depleted T cells, or PBMCs. Subjects who had been exposed to COVID-19, were actively infected with it, or had recovered from it provided the deeply sampled blood TCRbeta repertoires that made up the dataset. A freely available public database, intended as a resource for researchers studying the immune response to SARS-CoV-2, is where the repertoires were released. The samples were drawn from two sources: the first 160 participants of the ongoing ImmuneRACE study, and 1,000 to 1,500 subjects contributed by 6 global collaborators. Sample metadata almost always included a de-identified subject ID, COVID-19 status, age in years and sex. Where available, HLA class I and class II types were taken from metadata supplied by the sample provider and were not determined by assay-based typing.

Collaborating institutions collected whole blood in K2EDTA tubes following their own protocols. Collaborator samples were shipped for TCRbeta analysis as frozen whole blood, isolated PBMCs, or DNA extracted from either sample type. TCRbeta CDR3 regions were amplified from genomic DNA using the immunoSEQ Assay, a bias-controlled multiplex PCR. Per the original workflow: Within the assay, amplification of reference gene primers was used to estimate how many nucleated cells each sample contained. To quantify the absolute abundance of each unique TCRbeta CDR3 rearrangement, sequence reads were collapsed and filtered. For each sample, productive Simpson clonality was calculated as the square root of Simpson's diversity index over productive rearrangements. TCRdb stores this immuneACCESS table with in-frame sequences only. Part of the clones is absent; in the studies checked, under half of the shortfall reflects unresolved V genes, and no reason is known for the rest. V, J and clone size are taken as reported in that table, and D and trimming were inferred from the DNA itself. The sample table contains under 250,000 clones; only one count was recorded for about 86% of them. The ten top clones hold 8.9% of the sample.

Overall study results and their limits: Clinical and demographic metadata were provided uncurated, with the amount varying by source and participant.

The clonotype was recovered from a man aged 80 or over with acute or convalescent COVID-19. Sequenced sample: peripheral blood.

The base sequence is TGTGCTAGTGGCCACGGGGTCAGTGAGCAGTTCTTC. Translated, it gives CASGHGVSEQFF. The chain links TRBV12-5 with TRBJ2-1, with TRBD2 as a weak D call on 5 bases. The CDR3 sequence holds 12 residues, the cysteine and phenylalanine included. The CDR3 DNA has 36 bases and is translated from base 1. Via the germline V gene, CDR1 is LGHNT and CDR2 FRNRAP. V sheds 6 bases and J sheds 9 bases, leaving 12 bases between their ends.